Listed below are T cell receptor beta chains from one sample, sequenced in a study of blood T cell repertoires in COVID-19. Assay: immunoSEQ multiplex PCR; the TCRdb copy retains only in-frame clones and omits some. Of about 160,000 clones listed, around 82% were seen once; the top ten hold 6.5% to 8.5%. Sequencing was performed on peripheral blood. The receptors here all came from a woman aged 40 to 49 with COVID-19, enrolled during active disease. CDR3s leave out the opening cysteine and the closing phenylalanine or tryptophan.

CDR3 length	V gene	J gene	CDR3 protein
15	TRBV6-6	TRBJ2-7	ASSRRPGGTSGYEQY
9	TRBV7-8	TRBJ2-5	ATEWRETQY
15	TRBV27	TRBJ1-1	ASSLLGAVGMSTEAF
11	TRBV18	TRBJ1-1	ASSPIWATEAF
10	TRBV30	TRBJ1-1	AWSGPGTEAF
13	TRBV7-9	TRBJ1-5	ASSSDRGVNQPQH
11	TRBV2	TRBJ1-1	ASINSVNTEAF
9	TRBV29-1	TRBJ2-4	SVGGFDIQY
12	TRBV27	TRBJ2-5	ASKLTGAVGTQY
13	TRBV19	TRBJ2-2	ASSTSSGRGGELF
12	TRBV3-1/TRBV3-2	TRBJ2-5	ASSQSGWRETQY
16	TRBV13	TRBJ2-6	ASSLVRAGGPGANVLT
12	TRBV6-4	TRBJ2-3	ASSDSTTTDTQY
13	TRBV5-5	TRBJ2-2	ASSLSSQTTGELF
15	TRBV5-4	TRBJ2-2	ASSLGPSAQVTGELF
16	TRBV9	TRBJ2-1	ASSVVPGGQGFYNEQF
13	TRBV7-3	TRBJ1-2	ASSPGTGDSYGYT
14	TRBV9	TRBJ1-6	ASSVHRDRAESPLH
11	TRBV7-9	TRBJ1-1	ASSPTGGTEAF
14	TRBV6-6	TRBJ2-3	ASSYPEGAIADTQY
13	TRBV5-6	TRBJ2-7	ASSLGLAGIYEQY
12	TRBV27	TRBJ1-6	ASSPSTGNSPLH
14	TRBV7-2	TRBJ2-1	ASSFLWAGGYNEQF
13	TRBV7-6	TRBJ2-2	ASSLQGLNTGELF
16	TRBV14	TRBJ2-3	ASRKGLAGVFKPDTQY
13	TRBV6-5	TRBJ1-2	ASVRQVSANYGYT
14	TRBV7-8	TRBJ1-4	ASSPRVGQGNEKLF
13	TRBV7-9	TRBJ1-1	ASSFRRVGNTEAF
11	TRBV14	TRBJ1-2	ASSQDHGRVYT
12	TRBV4-1	TRBJ1-1	ASSPGEPNTEAF
12	TRBV10-3	TRBJ2-7	AISDNLAVYEQY
13	TRBV6-5	TRBJ2-2	ASRHGTLGPGELF
15	TRBV5-8	TRBJ2-3	ASSSTSGRLRTDTQY
11	TRBV30	TRBJ2-1	AQGTGYYNEQF
13	TRBV25-1	TRBJ1-1	ASSEGVAEATEAF
15	TRBV7-8	TRBJ2-3	ASSDVRAGDLRDTQY
9	TRBV2	TRBJ1-2	ASSPFATDT
11	TRBV12-3/TRBV12-4	TRBJ2-2	ASSWGEVGELF
11	TRBV27	TRBJ2-7	ASSLGQSYEQY
16	TRBV5-8	TRBJ2-1	ASSLVRLAGANYNEQF
11	TRBV6-6	TRBJ1-2	ASSTTGDHGYT
11	TRBV2	TRBJ1-2	ASCNRENYGYT
12	TRBV24-1	TRBJ1-5	ATSDPSRDQPQH
12	TRBV3-1/TRBV3-2	TRBJ1-6	ASSQEGLQSPLH
10	TRBV30	TRBJ1-1	AWSGGDTEAF
14	TRBV28	TRBJ2-7	ASSTQTSGRSREQY
11	TRBV7-9	TRBJ2-1	ASSSRLAGEQF
16	TRBV4-1	TRBJ1-2	ASSQERGRGPANYGYT
13	TRBV5-5	TRBJ1-4	ASSLRTGGNEKLF
16	TRBV6-1	TRBJ2-3	ASSERTSGPRNWDTQY
13	TRBV20-1	TRBJ2-1	SASRAGVGVNEQF
15	TRBV11-2	TRBJ2-5	ASSLGRRGGPQETQY
12	TRBV2	TRBJ1-4	ASSGQGAVEKLF